One and the same sample provided the 30 T cell receptor beta chains below, sequenced in a study of shared clonotypes between healthy human individuals. Naive CD8 populations comprised CD45RO-negative cells positively selected for CCR7, excluding terminally differentiated effector memory CD45RA+ cells. Assay used: immunoSEQ multiplex PCR; TCRdb lists only in-frame clones, some missing. Of more than 550,000 clones listed, under 95% were seen once; the top ten hold approximately 22%. The sequencing input was naive CD8+ T cells sorted from blood. Source of these receptors: a man aged 25-45 years in good health.

The gene calls are TRBV27 and TRBJ1-5, with no clear D. The CDR3 is made up of 12 amino acids. V was trimmed by 5 bases and J by 7 bases, leaving 9 bases between them. From germline, CDR1 is MNHEY and CDR2 SMNVEV (reference sequence). The CDR3 here is CASSRTGQPQHF. In DNA, the CDR3 is TGTGCCAGCAGTCGGACGGGGCAGCCCCAGCATTTT.

This CDR3 is CASSLSRTSPATEAFF. In DNA form, the CDR3 reads TGTGCCAGCAGCTTGAGCAGGACATCTCCCGCCACTGAAGCTTTCTTT. The chain carries TRBV5-5 and TRBJ1-1; tentatively, D is TRBD1 (5 bases). V lost 1 base and J lost 4, with 17 bases in between. The germline gives CDR1 SGHKS, CDR2 YYEKEE (reference sequence). The CDR3 has 16 amino acids.

The rearrangement joins TRBV4-1 to TRBJ2-7; unclear D gene. The ends were cut back, 0 bases at V and 0 bases at J, with 12 bases in the middle. The germline gives CDR1 MGHRA, CDR2 YSYEKL. This CDR3 region has 16 residues. CDR3 bases: TGCGCCAGCAGCCAAGAATTGAGCCAACCCTCCTACGAGCAGTACTTC. Translation: CASSQELSQPSYEQYF.

CDR3: CASSQERRLAAPKEFF. The CDR3 DNA sequence: TGCGCCAGCAGCCAAGAAAGAAGACTAGCGGCTCCGAAGGAGTTCTTC. V is TRBV4-3 and J is TRBJ2-1, with 9 nucleotides matching TRBD2. Trimming cost V 0 bases and J 14 bases; bases outside gene matches: 14. Germline V gene lookup returns CDR1 LGHNA and CDR2 YSLEER. The CDR3 loop spans 16 amino acids.

The gene calls are TRBV11-2 and TRBJ2-1; 8 nucleotides line up with TRBD2. V lost 5 bases to trimming and J lost 14 bases; unmatched junction nucleotides: 23. This CDR3 is 17 amino acids long. Germline lookup yields CDR1 SGHAT and CDR2 FQNNGV. The CDR3 DNA is TGTGCCAGCAGCGACGAAATCGGGCGGGAGGCCGTCGATGTTGAGTTCTTC. Its translation: CASSDEIGREAVDVEFF.

The chain joins TRBV30 to TRBJ1-4; D may be TRBD1 (6 bases). Germline V gene lookup returns CDR1 GTSNPN and CDR2 SVGIG (reference sequence). The V end was cut by 6 bases, the J end by 7 bases, with 15 bases between. The CDR3 has 13 amino acids. The CDR3, as DNA: TGTGCCTGTACGAGGGGGGTAGGTGAAAAACTGTTTTTT. Amino acids: CACTRGVGEKLFF.

The chain combines TRBV11-2 with TRBJ2-5; TRBD1 agrees at 9 bases. CDR3 size: 15 residues. CDR1 is SGHAT and CDR2 is FQNNGV in the germline V gene. V lost 5 bases to trimming and J lost 3 bases; unmatched junction nucleotides: 7. CDR3 DNA sequence: TGTGCCAGCAGCAACGGACAGGGGCTTAAAGAGACCCAGTACTTC. Protein sequence: CASSNGQGLKETQYF.

The chain uses TRBV29-1 and TRBJ2-1, with 11 positions matching TRBD2. The CDR3 has 17 amino acids. Germline CDR1 SQVTM, CDR2 ANQGSEA. The V gene end was trimmed by 3 bases and the J gene end by 8 bases; junction bases not matched to a gene: 15. This chain's CDR3 is CSVDDLASGRRVDEQFF. The CDR3, as DNA: TGCAGCGTTGATGATTTGGCTAGCGGGAGGAGGGTTGATGAGCAGTTCTTC.

This chain connects TRBV29-1 to TRBJ2-5; 10 nucleotides align to TRBD2. Germline V gives CDR1 SQVTM, CDR2 ANQGSEA. Germline trimming cut 7 bases from V and 0 bases from J; bases unmatched to any gene: 17. CDR3 length: 18 residues. CDR3 sequence (DNA): TGCAGCGCTGATAACCTCGGACTAGCGGCGGGGTACCAAGAGACCCAGTACTTC. Protein product: CSADNLGLAAGYQETQYF.

The J gene is TRBJ2-1, the V gene TRBV6-6, with D possibly TRBD2 on 6 matching bases. V lost 7 bases, J lost 8 bases, and 9 bases lay in between. The CDR3 runs to 11 residues. CDR1 and CDR2 (germline): MNHNY, SVGAGI (reference sequence). This chain's CDR3 is CASKERDEQFF. The CDR3 DNA reads as TGTGCCAGCAAAGAGCGGGATGAGCAGTTCTTC.

V is TRBV6-5 and J is TRBJ1-1; D is perhaps TRBD1 (5 bases). Looked up from germline, CDR1 is MNHEY and CDR2 is SVGAGI. The CDR3 loop spans 13 amino acids. The V end was cut by 8 bases, the J end by 4 bases, with 14 bases between. The CDR3 region is CASPAQGGTEAFF. The CDR3 DNA reads TGTGCCAGCCCCGCTCAGGGAGGCACTGAAGCTTTCTTT.

The rearrangement joins TRBV19 to TRBJ1-1; 7 bases line up with TRBD1. CDR3 length: 15 amino acids. Germline-derived CDR1 and CDR2 are LNHDA and SQIVND (reference sequence). The junction had 3 bases not matched to a gene; V was cut back by 1 base and J by 1 base. The CDR3 DNA is TGTGCCAGTAGTATAGTGGGACAGCCGAACACTGAAGCTTTCTTT. Translated, it gives CASSIVGQPNTEAFF.

The rearrangement joins TRBV20-1 to TRBJ1-2; no firm D call. V shed 4 bases and J shed 7 bases, with 7 bases lying between them. Germline CDR1 is DFQATT and CDR2 is SNEGSKA (reference sequence). This CDR3 comprises 10 residues. In DNA, the CDR3 is TGCAGTGCTATATCTGGTGGCTACACCTTC. As protein: CSAISGGYTF.

The V gene is TRBV27, the J gene TRBJ2-3; D is possibly TRBD1 or TRBD2 (5 bases each). The CDR3 covers 17 residues. V dropped 0 bases and J dropped 2 bases, with 15 bases sitting between them. Germline CDR1 reads MNHEY; CDR2 reads SMNVEV (reference sequence). The DNA for the CDR3 is TGTGCCAGCAGTTTATCATGGGACCCCGGGCCCACAGATACGCAGTATTTT. As protein: CASSLSWDPGPTDTQYF.

The chain is built from TRBV4-3 and TRBJ2-7; D may be TRBD1 or TRBD2 (5 bases each). CDR3 length equals 14 residues. CDR1 is LGHNA and CDR2 is YSLEER in the germline V gene. Trimming removed 1 base from V and 6 bases from J, with 13 bases in between. Here the CDR3 DNA reads TGCGCCAGCAGCCAAGCCCCCGGGACCCGCGAGCAGTACTTC. Amino acids: CASSQAPGTREQYF.

V usage is TRBV6-1 and J usage is TRBJ1-4; unclear D gene. Deletions cut 2 bases from V and 1 base from J, with 8 bases between. The CDR3 runs to 15 residues. Germline V gives CDR1 MNHNS, CDR2 SASEGT. The CDR3 coding sequence is TGTGCCAGCAGTGAAACCTATCGAACTAATGAAAAACTGTTTTTT. Translated, it gives CASSETYRTNEKLFF.

This chain uses TRBV5-1 with TRBJ2-1; D not resolved. From germline, CDR1 is SGHRS and CDR2 YFSETQ. Trimming shortened V by 0 bases and J by 10 bases, and 11 bases separated the two germline ends. The CDR3 totals 13 residues. Here the CDR3 reads CASSLGLGREQFF. The CDR3 DNA is TGCGCCAGCAGCTTGGGACTGGGCCGCGAGCAGTTCTTC.

The genes are TRBV28 and TRBJ2-7; D could derive from TRBD1 or TRBD2 (5 bases each). In germline, CDR1 is MDHEN, CDR2 SYDVKM. This CDR3 spans 15 amino acids. The ends were cut back, 7 bases at V and 2 bases at J, with 18 bases in the middle. The DNA of the CDR3 is TGTGCCAGCACCTTTCTCGGGGACGGAACCTACGAGCAGTACTTC. It codes for CASTFLGDGTYEQYF.

The rearrangement uses TRBV5-1 and TRBJ2-7; 7 positions agree with TRBD1. This CDR3 region has 17 residues. Germline-derived CDR1 and CDR2 are SGHRS and YFSETQ. J lost 1 base, V lost 0 bases, and 10 bases had no gene match. The CDR3 nucleotides read TGCGCCAGCAGCTTGGAGATCGTAGGCAGGGGGTCCTACGAGCAGTACTTC. Protein product: CASSLEIVGRGSYEQYF.

The gene calls are TRBV7-8 and TRBJ2-5; possible D gene TRBD1, 7 bases. CDR3 length equals 17 residues. Trimming removed 1 base at V and 5 bases at J, with 20 bases between. In germline, CDR1 is SGHVS, CDR2 FQNEAQ. The CDR3 DNA sequence: TGTGCCAGCAGCTTAGGAGGTGGAGGGGGCGTAATGGAGACCCAGTACTTC. Translated, it gives CASSLGGGGGVMETQYF.

The chain recombines TRBV25-1 with TRBJ2-7; D unresolved. This CDR3 spans 13 amino acids. The ends were cut back, 1 base at V and 7 bases at J, with 11 bases in the middle. Germline V gene data show CDR1 as MGHDK and CDR2 as SYGVNS. This CDR3 is CASSESFSGEQYF. The DNA of the CDR3 is TGTGCCAGCAGTGAATCTTTTTCCGGGGAGCAGTACTTC.

Comments on this clone: This clone may be a read error of a much larger clone one base away. Other nucleotide sequences from this sample produce the same CDR3. The chain employs TRBV27 and TRBJ1-4; D is perhaps TRBD1 (5 bases). Germline lookup yields CDR1 MNHEY and CDR2 SMNVEV (reference sequence). V was cut by 2 bases and J by 6 bases, with 10 bases left in between. The CDR3 is 14 residues long. CDR3 DNA: TGTGCCAGCAGTTTACTGGGGGGTGATGAAAAACTGTTTTTT. It specifies CASSLLGGDEKLFF.

The rearrangement uses TRBV13 and TRBJ2-1, with 8 bases fitting TRBD1. The germline V gene encodes CDR1 PRHDT and CDR2 FYEKMQ (reference sequence). Losses at the gene ends were 3 bases for V and 4 bases for J; bases not matched to a gene: 5. The CDR3 has 15 amino acids. The CDR3, as DNA: TGTGCCAGCAGCTTGCGACAGGGGACTTACAATGAGCAGTTCTTC. As protein: CASSLRQGTYNEQFF.

The CDR3 sequence: CASSLAENTEAFF. In DNA, the CDR3 is TGTGCCAGCAGCTTAGCAGAGAACACTGAAGCTTTCTTT. The rearrangement uses TRBV11-2 and TRBJ1-1; D unresolved. V dropped 1 base and J dropped 1 base, with 4 bases sitting between them. CDR1 is SGHAT and CDR2 is FQNNGV in the germline V gene. The CDR3 has 13 residues.

This clone was counted a single time. V and J are TRBV28 and TRBJ2-7; 9 nucleotides agree with TRBD2. V was pared by 2 bases and J by 2 bases, with 4 bases of the junction left unmatched. CDR1 and CDR2 (germline): MDHEN, SYDVKM. This CDR3 contains 15 residues. The DNA of the CDR3 is TGTGCCAGCAGTTTAAGTAGCGGGAGTCCCTACGAGCAGTACTTC. Translated: CASSLSSGSPYEQYF.

This clone was seen once. The V and J genes are TRBV7-2 and TRBJ2-7; D uncertain. The CDR3 is 14 amino acids. V lost 3 bases and J 2 bases, leaving 11 bases between the germline ends. Germline-derived CDR1 and CDR2 are SGHTA and FQGNSA. The CDR3 spells CASSFQRDAYEQYF. CDR3 bases: TGTGCCAGCAGCTTTCAGCGTGACGCCTACGAGCAGTACTTC.

The chain is built from TRBV7-2 and TRBJ2-7; D may be TRBD1 or TRBD2 (5 bases each). This CDR3 region has 14 residues. The germline V gene encodes CDR1 SGHTA and CDR2 FQGNSA. Trimming left V 6 bases short and J 0 bases short, with 12 bases between. The CDR3 protein is CASRGVTGSYEQYF. CDR3 nucleotides: TGTGCCAGCAGGGGGGTTACCGGCTCCTACGAGCAGTACTTC.

This sequence joins TRBV13 and TRBJ2-2; tentative D call: TRBD2 (6 bases). V was pared by 4 bases and J by 7 bases, with 13 bases between. The CDR3 consists of 14 residues. The germline V gene encodes CDR1 PRHDT and CDR2 FYEKMQ (reference sequence). CDR3 DNA sequence: TGTGCCAGCAGCTCGCGGAAGACTAGCGGGGAGCTGTTTTTT. This sequence encodes CASSSRKTSGELFF.

The chain is built from TRBV13 and TRBJ1-2, with 7 bases lining up with TRBD1. V lost 5 bases, J lost 2 bases, and 5 bases stayed unmatched. The CDR3 has 14 amino acids. Germline V CDR1 and CDR2: PRHDT, FYEKMQ (reference sequence). The CDR3 region is CASSQPDRNYGYTF. As DNA, the CDR3 is TGTGCCAGCAGCCAACCGGACAGGAACTATGGCTACACCTTC.

The V call is TRBV10-3, the J call TRBJ1-1, with TRBD1 as a possible D gene (6 bases). Germline assignment: CDR1 ENHRY and CDR2 SYGVKD. The CDR3 consists of 13 residues. V lost 8 bases to trimming and J lost 0 bases, with 10 bases between them. CDR3 in DNA: TGTGCCATCCAGGACAGACTGAACACTGAAGCTTTCTTT. Its protein is CAIQDRLNTEAFF.